Following are 22 T cell receptor beta chains from one sample sequenced in a study of Graves' ophthalmopathy and Graves' hyperthyroidism. Amplification of the TCR beta CDR3 regions used RNA transcripts (as template). The authors performed first-round RT-PCR with HTBI primers and then a second-round multiplex PCR. TCRdb analysed the multiplex PCR reads with MiXCR anew, one entry per CDR3 protein. This table holds around 470,000 distinct CDR3 sequences, approximately 15% found once. Sequencing was done on a sample of blood. These receptors were taken from a woman in her twenties or thirties with Graves' ophthalmopathy.

In its sample, this clonotype was seen many times. The CDR3 nucleotides are TGTGCCAGCAGTTTAATGATGAGGTCGGGTTACGAGCAGTACTTC. It translates to CASSLMMRSGYEQYF. The chain couples TRBV28 to TRBJ2-7; D not resolved. Trimming shortened V by 2 bases and J by 4 bases, and 15 bases separated the two germline ends. This CDR3 region has 15 residues. The germline gives CDR1 MDHEN, CDR2 SYDVKM.

This clonotype was recorded many times. The rearrangement links TRBV6-5 to TRBJ1-5; D gene unclear. Trimming left V 0 bases short and J 5 bases short, with 5 bases between. Per germline, CDR1 MNHEY and CDR2 SVGAGI. The CDR3 spans 13 residues. This CDR3 reads CASSYSLYQPQHF. Here the CDR3 DNA reads TGTGCCAGCAGTTACTCCCTTTATCAGCCCCAGCATTTT.

This clonotype has at least ten counts. The rearrangement joins TRBV6-5 to TRBJ2-5; D may be TRBD2 (5 bases). CDR1 and CDR2 from the germline V gene are MNHEY and SVGAGI. V lost 2 bases to trimming and J lost 1 base, with 17 bases between them. The CDR3 sequence is 17 residues long. CDR3 region: CASSYAGNWDLQETQYF. The CDR3 DNA is TGTGCCAGCAGTTACGCCGGGAACTGGGATCTCCAAGAGACCCAGTACTTC.

The CDR3 protein is CAWRDRDRTFF. In DNA form, the CDR3 reads TGTGCCTGGAGAGACAGGGACAGAACTTTCTTT. J is TRBJ1-1 and V is TRBV30; 7 bases agree with TRBD1. Germline CDR1 and CDR2: GTSNPN and SVGIG (reference sequence). Germline trimming cut 3 bases from V and 12 bases from J; bases unmatched to any gene: 7. This CDR3 comprises 11 residues.

This clonotype was seen ten or more times. This chain uses TRBV27 with TRBJ1-2, with D possibly TRBD1 on 5 matching bases. The CDR3 length is 17 residues. V dropped 8 bases and J dropped 1 base, with 23 bases sitting between them. The germline gives CDR1 MNHEY, CDR2 SMNVEV (reference sequence). CDR3 bases: TGTGCCAGCTGCGCTGGGGTAGGGGTTTTTAGTAACTATGGCTACACCTTC. This codes for CASCAGVGVFSNYGYTF.

Remarks on this clonotype: With a much larger clone just one base away, this may be a read error. J is TRBJ2-5 and V is TRBV6-1; no clear D. CDR1 and CDR2 from the germline V gene are MNHNS and SASEGT. This CDR3 is built from 13 residues. CDR3: CVSTQSIQETQYF. The CDR3 coding sequence is TGTGTCAGCACTCAATCCATACAAGAGACCCAGTACTTC.

This clonotype has ten or more counts. V gene TRBV12-3 or TRBV12-4 combines with J gene TRBJ1-5; possibly TRBD1 for D (6 bases). The CDR3 is 18 residues long. Trimming removed 5 bases at V and 0 bases at J, with 20 bases between. CDR3 in DNA: TGTGCCAGCAGTCTCACCCCGACAGGACCATATAGCAATCAGCCCCAGCATTTT. This gives the protein CASSLTPTGPYSNQPQHF.

This clonotype was observed at least ten times. Relative to the germline gene, one junction end is altered; a read error may explain this. The V call is TRBV5-1, the J call TRBJ1-1; the D is unclear. Germline V CDR1 and CDR2: SGHRS, YFSETQ. CDR3 length: 13 residues. CDR3: CASSREGGTEAFF. For the CDR3, the DNA is TGTGCCAGCAGTCGTGAGGGCGGCACTGAAGCTTTCTTT. The variable domain in full, with the rest retrieved from reference TRBV5-1 and TRBJ1-1, is KAGVTQTPRYLIKTRGQQVTLSCSPISGHRSVSWYQQTPGQGLQFLFEYFSETQRNKGNFPGRFSGRQFSNSRSEMNVSTLELGDSALYLCASSREGGTEAFFGQGTRLTVV.

This clonotype was found many times. V is TRBV20-1 and J is TRBJ1-1, with 7 bases identical to TRBD1. CDR1 is DFQATT, CDR2 SNEGSKA, per germline (reference sequence). The CDR3 has 13 residues. The trim removed 6 bases at V and 0 bases at J, leaving 4 bases unmatched. The CDR3 nucleotides read TGCAGTGCCCCGGGACAGCTGAACACTGAAGCTTTCTTT. This sequence encodes CSAPGQLNTEAFF.

The chain employs TRBV20-1 and TRBJ1-6, with TRBD1 identical over 7 bases. CDR3 size: 17 residues. V shed 5 bases and J 9 bases; nucleotides not matched to a gene: 19. Germline V CDR1 and CDR2: DFQATT, SNEGSKA (reference sequence). CDR3 DNA: TGCAGTGCTCCGGACCCATATAACAGGGGTCGGGGTTCACCCCTCCACTTT. This gives the protein CSAPDPYNRGRGSPLHF.

This clonotype has at least ten counts. The V call is TRBV7-2, the J call TRBJ2-2; D is ambiguous. Looked up from germline, CDR1 is SGHTA and CDR2 is FQGNSA. The CDR3 has 13 amino acids. Trimming removed 1 base at V and 6 bases at J, with 6 bases between. The CDR3 nucleotides read TGTGCCAGCAGCTTAGGTTTGCCCGGGGAGCTGTTTTTT. As protein: CASSLGLPGELFF.

This clonotype has a count of ten or more. The chain joins TRBV12-3 or TRBV12-4 to TRBJ1-1; D is ambiguous. V dropped 1 base and J dropped 0 bases, with 12 bases sitting between them. This CDR3 region has 16 residues. CDR3 sequence (DNA): TGTGCCAGCAGTTTAGGAATGGCGCCCCTGAACACTGAAGCTTTCTTT. The encoded protein is CASSLGMAPLNTEAFF.

The chain has TRBV18 and TRBJ2-7; a possible D gene is TRBD2 (7 bases). V was pared by 3 bases and J by 3 bases, with 18 bases between. The germline gives CDR1 KGHSH, CDR2 LQKENI. This CDR3 has 16 residues. The CDR3: CASSPPHGGLNYEQYF. CDR3 DNA sequence: TGTGCCAGCTCACCGCCCCACGGGGGGCTTAACTACGAGCAGTACTTC.

This clonotype occurred many times. The chain employs TRBV19 and TRBJ1-1, with 8 bases lining up with TRBD1. The CDR3 has 15 residues. Germline V gene lookup returns CDR1 LNHDA and CDR2 SQIVND (reference sequence). The V gene end was trimmed by 6 bases and the J gene end by 8 bases; junction bases not matched to a gene: 14. The DNA for the CDR3 is TGTGCCAGTAGATTGGGACAGGTCCCCGCGAACGAAGCTTTCTTT. Protein product: CASRLGQVPANEAFF.

As concerns this clonotype: Germline is not matched at one junction end, which may reflect a read error. The V call is TRBV4-1, the J call TRBJ1-1; D remains unclear. Germline V gene sequence: CDR1 MGHRA, CDR2 YSYEKL. The CDR3 loop spans 16 amino acids. DNA for the CDR3: TGCGCCAGCAGCCAAGATAATGACGTCATGAACACTGATGCTTTCTTT. Encoded protein: CASSQDNDVMNTDAFF.

This clonotype was seen repeatedly, ten times or more. The chain uses TRBV6-1 and TRBJ1-2; D is perhaps TRBD1 (5 bases). CDR3 length equals 14 residues. Trimming cost V 4 bases and J 0 bases, with 9 bases left between them. CDR1 is MNHNS and CDR2 is SASEGT in the germline V gene. The CDR3 DNA follows: TGTGCCAGCAGTGGAGGACAAGCTAACTATGGCTACACCTTC. Its protein is CASSGGQANYGYTF.

This clonotype turned up a few times. This rearrangement joins TRBV30 to TRBJ1-2; D is unclear. The CDR3 runs 16 residues. CDR1 and CDR2 (germline): GTSNPN, SVGIG (reference sequence). Between the trimmed V and J ends, which lost 0 bases and 0 bases, there was a span of 14 bases. CDR3 residues: CAWSVGKGSANYGYTF. The CDR3, as DNA: TGTGCCTGGAGTGTAGGAAAGGGTTCCGCTAACTATGGCTACACCTTC.

This clonotype was detected many times. This chain connects TRBV28 to TRBJ2-7; maybe TRBD1 (5 bases). Germline loops: CDR1 MDHEN, CDR2 SYDVKM. Trimming took off 5 bases at V and 0 bases at J, with 8 bases between the two ends. This CDR3 is 13 amino acids long. This chain's CDR3 is CASSPQGSYEQYF. The CDR3 DNA reads TGTGCCAGCAGTCCGCAGGGCTCCTACGAGCAGTACTTC.

This clonotype was seen many times. The CDR3 sequence is CASSYDREASYEQYF. The CDR3 DNA reads TGTGCCAGCAGTTATGACAGGGAGGCGTCCTACGAGCAGTACTTC. This chain joins TRBV6-5 and TRBJ2-7, with D perhaps TRBD1 (7 bases). The CDR3 runs 15 residues. Germline assignment: CDR1 MNHEY and CDR2 SVGAGI. Trimming removed 3 bases at V and 1 base at J, with 13 bases between.

This clonotype was found many times. This chain joins TRBV6-1 and TRBJ2-7; 7 bases are shared with TRBD2. This CDR3 spans 14 amino acids. The V gene end was trimmed by 6 bases and the J gene end by 1 base; junction bases not matched to a gene: 6. In germline, CDR1 is MNHNS, CDR2 SASEGT. The CDR3 coding sequence is TGTGCCAGCAGACGAGGACTAGGGTCCTACGAGCAGTACTTC. Its translation: CASRRGLGSYEQYF.

This clonotype was observed many times. The V call is TRBV6-4, the J call TRBJ2-2; D uncertain. Germline CDR1 is MRHNA and CDR2 is SNTAGT. The V gene lost 0 bases and the J gene lost 6 bases, with 8 bases spanning the gap. The CDR3 has 14 amino acids. CDR3 sequence: CASSDSTSPGELFF. The CDR3 nucleotides are TGTGCCAGCAGTGACTCGACGTCTCCCGGGGAGCTGTTTTTT.

This clonotype appeared a few times. Written as DNA, the CDR3 is TGTGCCAGCAGCTTTAATCCCGTCTACCAAGAGACCCAGTACTTC. Translation: CASSFNPVYQETQYF. The V gene is TRBV7-9, the J gene TRBJ2-5; no clear D. V was pared by 3 bases and J by 0 bases, with 11 bases between. CDR3 size: 15 residues. Germline CDR1 is SEHNR and CDR2 is FQNEAQ (reference sequence).